The 10 T cell receptor beta chains reported below all come from one sample, sequenced in a study of blood T cell repertoires in COVID-19. This table comes from immunoSEQ multiplex PCR, and its TCRdb copy is limited to in-frame clones, with some not included. Among hundreds of thousands of clones listed, roughly nine tenths were seen once. Sequencing used PBMCs or T cells enriched from blood (not recorded which). The receptors were sampled from a man aged 18-30 years who had recovered from COVID-19.

This chain uses TRBV5-6 with TRBJ2-7; 8 nucleotides agree with TRBD1. Germline CDR1 SGHDT, CDR2 YYEEEE. The CDR3 is made up of 17 amino acids. Trimming took 0 bases from V and 7 from J; bases not matched to a gene: 15. The CDR3 protein is CASSLVRGGTGPSEQYF. The CDR3 DNA sequence: TGTGCCAGCAGCTTGGTTAGGGGTGGGACAGGCCCTTCGGAGCAGTACTTC. The whole variable domain, filled in from reference TRBV5-6 and TRBJ2-7, reads DAGVTQSPTHLIKTRGQQVTLRCSPKSGHDTVSWYQQALGQGPQFIFQYYEEEERQRGNFPDRFSGHQFPNYSSELNVNALLLGDSALYLCASSLVRGGTGPSEQYFGPGTRLTVT.

The chain carries TRBV6-2 or TRBV6-3 and TRBJ2-1; D not certain. Per the germline V gene, CDR1 is MNHEY and CDR2 is SVGEGT. This CDR3 comprises 16 residues. Between the trimmed V and J ends, which lost 4 bases and 0 bases, there was a span of 13 bases. The CDR3 reads CASSLVGPSSYNEQFF. The CDR3 DNA is TGTGCCAGCAGTTTGGTAGGTCCTAGCTCCTACAATGAGCAGTTCTTC.

This chain uses TRBV18 with TRBJ1-6; D is perhaps TRBD1 (5 bases). Trimming left V 2 bases short and J 10 bases short, with 15 bases between. The CDR3 contains 15 residues. CDR1 and CDR2 from the germline V gene are KGHSH and LQKENI. This CDR3 reads CASSPGADDSSPLHF. DNA for the CDR3: TGTGCCAGCTCACCAGGGGCAGACGATAGCTCACCCCTCCACTTT.

The chain couples TRBV27 to TRBJ1-1, with 7 positions matching TRBD1. V gave up 0 bases and J gave up 5 bases; unmatched junction bases: 3. This CDR3 region has 14 residues. Germline lookup yields CDR1 MNHEY and CDR2 SMNVEV (reference sequence). CDR3 in DNA: TGTGCCAGCAGTTTATCGGTACAGGGGACTGAAGCTTTCTTT. Translated, it gives CASSLSVQGTEAFF.

This chain uses TRBV7-8 with TRBJ2-1; 8 nucleotides line up with TRBD1. Per the germline V gene, CDR1 is SGHVS and CDR2 is FQNEAQ. After removal of 2 bases from V and 6 bases from J, the junction contained 9 bases not matched to a gene. This CDR3 region has 16 residues. CDR3 in DNA: TGTGCCAGCAGCTTATTGGCAGGGGGCGCCTCCAATGAGCAGTTCTTC. Amino acid sequence: CASSLLAGGASNEQFF.

V and J are TRBV5-8 and TRBJ2-1; TRBD1 agrees at 11 bases. Germline CDR1 reads SGHTS; CDR2 reads YDEGEE. This CDR3 has 15 residues. The V and J ends lost 4 bases and 6 bases, in that order; junction bases with no gene match: 6. CDR3 DNA: TGTGCCAGCAGCCAGGACAGGGGGCAGGTCAATGAGCAGTTCTTC. This translates into CASSQDRGQVNEQFF.

This chain links TRBV5-1 with TRBJ2-3; TRBD1 might be the D (5 bases). The germline CDR1 and CDR2 sequences are SGHRS and YFSETQ. Trimming removed 1 base from V and 1 base from J, with 10 bases in between. The CDR3 runs to 15 residues. The CDR3 DNA is TGCGCCAGCAGCTTGTGGGGCGGACGCACAGATACGCAGTATTTT. Its translation is CASSLWGGRTDTQYF.

This clone was counted a single time. J is TRBJ1-6 and V is TRBV30; D may be TRBD1 (5 bases). Trimming stripped 3 bases from V and 10 bases from J, with 19 bases between. The CDR3 has 15 residues. CDR1 is GTSNPN and CDR2 is SVGIG in the germline V gene (reference sequence). The CDR3 nucleotides are TGTGCCTGGAGCGTTATCGCCAGGGCAGGGTCACCCCTCCACTTT. This gives the protein CAWSVIARAGSPLHF.

The V and J genes are TRBV10-3 and TRBJ2-7, with 8 positions matching TRBD1. CDR1 is ENHRY and CDR2 is SYGVKD in the germline V gene. Trimming cost V 9 bases and J 0 bases; bases outside gene matches: 7. CDR3 size: 14 residues. As DNA, the CDR3 is TGTGCCATTCCGGCCGGGACAGGCTCCTACGAGCAGTACTTC. It specifies CAIPAGTGSYEQYF.

V is TRBV5-5 and J is TRBJ2-7; D perhaps matches TRBD2 (6 bases). CDR1 and CDR2 from the germline V gene are SGHKS and YYEKEE (reference sequence). CDR3 length: 14 residues. Trimming shortened V by 4 bases and J by 2 bases, and 13 bases separated the two germline ends. The CDR3 reads CASSPSAGTYEQYF. The CDR3 nucleotides read TGTGCCAGCAGCCCCTCCGCGGGAACCTACGAGCAGTACTTC.